A single sample gave rise to the 25 T cell receptor beta chains below, sequenced in a study of beta chain features in type 1 diabetes. Sequenced material consisted of expressed TCRB transcripts (all of the isolated RNA was reverse transcribed). TCRdb's table, derived via immunoSEQ multiplex PCR, lists solely in-frame clones and lacks some. Seen here are some 300,000 clones, approximately 8% observed once, and the top ten hold roughly 1%. Material: central memory CD4+ T cells from blood. The receptors originated from a woman between 18 and 30 years old in good health.

The gene calls are TRBV11-2 and TRBJ2-7, with unresolved D. Germline V gene sequence: CDR1 SGHAT, CDR2 FQNNGV. V shed 4 bases and J shed 4 bases, with 8 bases lying between them. The CDR3 runs to 12 residues. In DNA, the CDR3 is TGTGCCAGCAGCTCTAGGCTGTACGAGCAGTACGTC. Protein product: CASSSRLYEQYV.

The chain carries TRBV7-2 and TRBJ1-2, with a possible D match to TRBD1 (5 bases). Germline CDR1 and CDR2: SGHTA and FQGNSA. The CDR3 sequence is 13 residues long. Trimming removed 5 bases at V and 4 bases at J, with 11 bases between. CDR3 sequence (DNA): TGTGCCAGCAGCCGGGACGGAGTCTATGGCTACACCTTC. It translates to CASSRDGVYGYTF.

There are a few counts of this clone. This chain joins TRBV5-1 and TRBJ2-3; D unclear. This CDR3 comprises 16 residues. V was pared by 4 bases and J by 1 base, with 16 bases between. Germline V gene sequence: CDR1 SGHRS, CDR2 YFSETQ. The CDR3 is CASSRIFSPGTDTQYF. The CDR3, as DNA: TGCGCCAGCAGCAGAATCTTTAGCCCAGGCACAGATACGCAGTATTTT.

In this sample, this clone turned up many times. CDR3 region: CASSPYNEQFF. DNA for the CDR3: TGTGCCAGCAGCCCATACAATGAGCAGTTCTTC. This chain connects TRBV7-8 to TRBJ2-1; D is unclear. The germline CDR1 and CDR2 sequences are SGHVS and FQNEAQ. The CDR3 has 11 amino acids. The V and J ends lost 5 bases and 4 bases respectively, with 3 bases between them.

The chain has TRBV9 and TRBJ2-5, with unresolved D. This CDR3 has 16 amino acids. The germline CDR1 and CDR2 sequences are SGDLS and YYNGEE. Trimming removed 0 bases at V and 2 bases at J, with 14 bases between. DNA for the CDR3: TGTGCCAGCAGCGTAGGGTCTGGCACCCTTCAAGAGACCCAGTACTTC. This translates into CASSVGSGTLQETQYF.

The rearrangement links TRBV11-2 to TRBJ2-2; maybe TRBD1 (5 bases). In germline, CDR1 is SGHAT, CDR2 FQNNGV. V dropped 5 bases and J dropped 9 bases, with 16 bases sitting between them. This CDR3 has 14 residues. DNA of the CDR3: TGTGCCAGCAGCCTAGTACCCTTGGGGCGGGAGCTGTTTTTT. Protein product: CASSLVPLGRELFF.

This clone was counted between two and nine times. The chain is built from TRBV4-1 and TRBJ2-5; possibly TRBD1 or TRBD2 for D (5 bases each). The germline V gene has CDR1 MGHRA and CDR2 YSYEKL. This CDR3 is built from 14 residues. Trimming removed 1 base from V and 6 bases from J, with 12 bases in between. The CDR3 DNA follows: TGCGCCAGCAGCCAAGGAGGGGCCTTGAAGACCCAGTACTTC. Translating gives CASSQGGALKTQYF.

This clone appeared a few times. V is TRBV4-2 and J is TRBJ2-7, with D perhaps matching TRBD1 or TRBD2 (5 bases each). With 0 bases removed from V and 3 bases from J, the gap between germline ends came to 9 bases. The CDR3 contains 14 residues. Germline CDR1 reads LGHNA; CDR2 reads YNFKEQ. Written as DNA, the CDR3 is TGTGCCAGCAGCCAAGATCGGGGCCTCTACGAGCAGTACTTC. This codes for CASSQDRGLYEQYF.

This clone has a count of ten or more. The CDR3: CASSSRDSQNIQYF. CDR3 bases: TGTGCCAGCAGCTCCCGGGACAGTCAAAACATTCAGTACTTC. V gene TRBV7-2 combines with J gene TRBJ2-4; 7 bases match TRBD1. The CDR3 consists of 14 residues. The ends lost 4 bases at V and 5 bases at J; junction bases unmatched: 5. From germline, CDR1 is SGHTA and CDR2 FQGNSA.

This clone was seen only a few times. The CDR3 DNA follows: TGTGCCAGCAGCCTGGGGGGACTAGCGGGAAGAGAGCAGTACTTC. Translated, it gives CASSLGGLAGREQYF. The rearrangement links TRBV5-4 to TRBJ2-7, with TRBD2 identical over 13 bases. Germline-derived CDR1 and CDR2 are SGHNT and YYREEE (reference sequence). The CDR3 sequence is 15 residues long. The V and J ends lost 4 bases and 7 bases, in that order; junction bases with no gene match: 8.

The chain uses TRBV18 and TRBJ2-7; D unclear. Germline loops: CDR1 KGHSH, CDR2 LQKENI. The V end was cut by 4 bases, the J end by 3 bases, with 16 bases between. CDR3 size: 15 residues. CDR3 DNA sequence: TGTGCCAGCTCACAGGGCCCAGCTCCTGACTACGAGCAGTACTTC. Encoded protein: CASSQGPAPDYEQYF.

This chain joins TRBV6-6 and TRBJ1-1, with TRBD1 identical over 7 bases. The germline V gene has CDR1 MNHNY and CDR2 SVGAGI (reference sequence). This CDR3 is built from 14 residues. V shed 4 bases, J shed 6 bases, and the junction held 8 bases outside the gene matches. CDR3 protein: CASSFLTGEAEAFF. The CDR3 DNA reads TGTGCCAGCAGTTTTCTAACAGGGGAGGCTGAAGCTTTCTTT.

The rearrangement uses TRBV29-1 and TRBJ2-7, with TRBD2 identical over 8 bases. Trimming took 7 bases from V and 0 from J; bases not matched to a gene: 11. Germline CDR1 SQVTM, CDR2 ANQGSEA. CDR3 size: 15 residues. The CDR3 DNA sequence: TGCAGCGCAAGCCGGACTAGCACTGCCTCCTACGAGCAGTACTTC. This encodes CSASRTSTASYEQYF.

This clone was counted many times. The V call is TRBV5-4, the J call TRBJ2-3; 7 bases are a match to TRBD2. CDR1 and CDR2 (germline): SGHNT, YYREEE (reference sequence). The ends lost 3 bases at V and 6 bases at J; junction bases unmatched: 10. This CDR3 contains 15 residues. The CDR3 DNA sequence: TGTGCCAGCAGCTCCACTAGCGCCACGCGGGATACGCAGTATTTT. This encodes CASSSTSATRDTQYF.

This clone was observed many times. The V call is TRBV7-9, the J call TRBJ2-5; D is perhaps TRBD1 or TRBD2 (5 bases each). V shed 3 bases and J shed 5 bases, with 16 bases lying between them. This CDR3 region has 15 residues. The germline V gene encodes CDR1 SEHNR and CDR2 FQNEAQ (reference sequence). The CDR3, as DNA: TGTGCCAGCAGCTTCGTGGACGGGGCGCGGGAGACCCAGTACTTC. This gives the protein CASSFVDGARETQYF.

The chain carries TRBV7-8 and TRBJ2-5; maybe TRBD2 (5 bases). The germline V and J ends were trimmed by 0 bases and 14 bases, with 19 bases remaining between them. Germline V gene lookup returns CDR1 SGHVS and CDR2 FQNEAQ. This CDR3 region has 14 residues. The CDR3 nucleotides read TGTGCCAGCAGCTTAGCGGCGGGTACTAGGTCCCCTTACTTC. It specifies CASSLAAGTRSPYF. Together with reference TRBV7-8 and TRBJ2-5, the CDR3 gives the full variable domain: GAGVSQSPRYKVAKRGQDVALRCDPISGHVSLFWYQQALGQGPEFLTYFQNEAQLDKSGLPSDRFFAERPEGSVSTLKIQRTQQEDSAVYLCASSLAAGTRSPYFGPGTRLLVL.

This clone was seen at least ten times. CDR3 coding DNA: TGTGCCAGCAGGAGACAGGGGGGGGCCCCCTACGAGCAGTACGTC. Amino acids: CASRRQGGAPYEQYV. The gene calls are TRBV28 and TRBJ2-7, with 9 bases identical to TRBD1. The CDR3 is 15 residues long. V lost 6 bases and J lost 2; bases outside the gene matches: 8. Germline-derived CDR1 and CDR2 are MDHEN and SYDVKM.

The chain recombines TRBV7-2 with TRBJ1-1; TRBD1 agrees at 7 bases. There are 16 residues in the CDR3. Per the germline V gene, CDR1 is SGHTA and CDR2 is FQGNSA. V gave up 2 bases and J gave up 3 bases; unmatched junction bases: 9. The CDR3 DNA sequence: TGTGCCAGCAGCTTACGCCCACAGGGGACGTACACTGAAGCTTTCTTT. Amino acids: CASSLRPQGTYTEAFF. The whole variable domain, filled in from reference TRBV7-2 and TRBJ1-1, reads GAGVSQSPSNKVTEKGKDVELRCDPISGHTALYWYRQSLGQGLEFLIYFQGNSAPDKSGLPSDRFSAERTGGSVSTLTIQRTQQEDSAVYLCASSLRPQGTYTEAFFGQGTRLTVV.

A note on this clone: This may be a read error, as it is one base from a much larger clone. The V and J genes are TRBV11-3 and TRBJ1-1; D remains unclear. Per the germline V gene, CDR1 is SGHNT and CDR2 is YENEEA. V was cut by 6 bases and J by 1 base, with 12 bases left in between. The CDR3 runs 14 residues. CDR3 sequence (DNA): TGTGCCAGCAGTAACTACGTGGCGAACACTGAAGCTTTCTTT. Its protein is CASSNYVANTEAFF.

This clone has a count of ten or more. The V and J genes are TRBV5-4 and TRBJ2-1; D unresolved. Germline loops: CDR1 SGHNT, CDR2 YYREEE (reference sequence). Trimming left V 4 bases short and J 6 bases short, with 11 bases between. The CDR3 totals 13 residues. The CDR3 bases are TGTGCCAGCAGCCCGGAGACCGTCAATGAGCAGTTCTTC. Protein: CASSPETVNEQFF.

This clone has at least ten counts. The J gene is TRBJ1-1, the V gene TRBV6-6; perhaps TRBD1 as D (5 bases). CDR3 size: 14 residues. V was clipped by 2 bases and J by 4 bases, with 11 bases between them. Looked up from germline, CDR1 is MNHNY and CDR2 is SVGAGI (reference sequence). This CDR3 reads CASSYTRQITEAFF. Written as DNA, the CDR3 is TGTGCCAGCAGTTACACCCGACAGATCACTGAAGCTTTCTTT.

Only a few counts were recorded for this clone. This chain uses TRBV7-2 with TRBJ2-7, with D tentatively TRBD1 (6 bases). The V gene lost 5 bases and the J gene lost 3 bases, with 11 bases spanning the gap. Per germline, CDR1 SGHTA and CDR2 FQGNSA. The CDR3 length is 13 residues. CDR3 DNA: TGTGCCAGCAGCCGGACAGACCTCTACGAGCAGTACTTC. It yields the protein CASSRTDLYEQYF.

The CDR3 coding sequence is TGTGCCAGCAGACAGAGTGAAGCTAACTATGGCTACACCTTC. Protein sequence: CASRQSEANYGYTF. The chain uses TRBV11-3 and TRBJ1-2; D not resolved. The germline CDR1 and CDR2 sequences are SGHNT and YENEEA. V was shortened by 6 bases and J by 0 bases, with 11 bases between the two germline ends. The CDR3 sequence is 14 residues long.

This clone was seen more than once but under ten times. CDR3 DNA: TGTGCCTGGAGTCCGGGGCCTGGGGGCTACACCTTC. Protein product: CAWSPGPGGYTF. The chain couples TRBV30 to TRBJ1-2, with D possibly matching TRBD1 (5 bases). V was shortened by 2 bases and J by 8 bases, with 12 bases between the two germline ends. This CDR3 has 12 amino acids. From germline, CDR1 is GTSNPN and CDR2 SVGIG (reference sequence).

This clone was detected a few times. The V gene is TRBV7-2, the J gene TRBJ1-2; no clear D gene. The length of the CDR3 is 14 residues. V was cut by 4 bases and J by 7 bases, with 16 bases left in between. CDR1 is SGHTA and CDR2 is FQGNSA in the germline V gene. CDR3 in amino acids: CASSSGQPGGGYTF. CDR3 bases: TGTGCCAGCAGCTCTGGCCAGCCAGGTGGTGGCTACACCTTC.